The 10 T cell receptor beta chains below come from one sample, sequenced in a study of T cell responses to AZD1222 COVID-19 vaccine. Data came from immunoSEQ multiplex PCR; TCRdb stores just in-frame clones and leaves some out. The table lists some 170,000 clones, roughly 89% of them singletons. Sequenced here: peripheral blood, sampled on day 0 of AZD1222 vaccination. The receptors originated from an adult in good health.

The rearrangement uses TRBV7-3 and TRBJ2-1; 8 bases are a match to TRBD1. With V trimmed by 9 bases and J by 9 bases, 13 bases remained unmatched. Germline CDR1 reads SGHTA; CDR2 reads FQGTGA. CDR3 length: 14 amino acids. The CDR3 DNA is TGTGCCAGTTCTCGTCGTCAGGGGGCACGTGAGCAGTTCTTC. Translating it yields CASSRRQGAREQFF. Combining the CDR3 with reference TRBV7-3 and TRBJ2-1 gives the whole variable domain GAGVSQTPSNKVTEKGKYVELRCDPISGHTALYWYRQSLGQGPEFLIYFQGTGAADDSGLPNDRFFAVRPEGSVSTLKIQRTERGDSAVYLCASSRRQGAREQFFGPGTRLTVL.

This clone was seen more than once but under ten times. V usage is TRBV3-1 (or the pseudogene TRBV3-2) and J usage is TRBJ2-2, with 14 bases aligning to TRBD2. Germline CDR1 is LGHDT and CDR2 is YNNKEL (reference sequence). With V trimmed by 4 bases and J by 4 bases, 8 bases remained unmatched. This CDR3 contains 18 residues. The DNA of the CDR3 is TGTGCCAGCAGCCTACTCGGGACTAGCGGGAGCAGCACCGGGGAGCTGTTTTTT. Protein: CASSLLGTSGSSTGELFF.

The V gene is TRBV19, the J gene TRBJ1-5; D not certain. The CDR3 extends over 16 amino acids. Trimming removed 1 base from V and 4 bases from J, with 14 bases in between. Germline CDR1 reads LNHDA; CDR2 reads SQIVND (reference sequence). The CDR3 loop is CASSIGTRAGNQPQHF. The CDR3 DNA is TGTGCCAGTAGTATAGGGACGAGAGCGGGGAATCAGCCCCAGCATTTT.

The chain links TRBV7-2 to TRBJ2-7; TRBD1 aligns across 8 bases. The CDR3 is made up of 15 amino acids. CDR1 and CDR2 (germline): SGHTA, FQGNSA. V lost 3 bases and J lost 2; bases outside the gene matches: 6. The CDR3 DNA sequence: TGTGCCAGCAGCTTGGTGCAGGGGGCAGCCTACGAGCAGTACGTC. It encodes CASSLVQGAAYEQYV.

The rearrangement joins TRBV18 to TRBJ1-3, with D unclear. CDR3 length equals 16 residues. Trimming pared 3 bases from V and 0 bases from J, leaving 12 bases between. Germline CDR1 is KGHSH and CDR2 is LQKENI. CDR3 in amino acids: CASSPEDWSSGNTIYF. CDR3 bases: TGTGCCAGCTCACCCGAGGACTGGAGCTCTGGAAACACCATATATTTT.

This chain uses TRBV13 with TRBJ2-7; 9 nucleotides match TRBD2. The CDR3 spans 15 residues. After removal of 4 bases from V and 4 bases from J, the junction contained 8 bases not matched to a gene. In germline, CDR1 is PRHDT, CDR2 FYEKMQ (reference sequence). Here the CDR3 DNA reads TGTGCCAGCAGCTCAGGGGGACTAGCTCATTACGAGCAGTACTTC. Translating gives CASSSGGLAHYEQYF.

The V and J genes are TRBV25-1 and TRBJ2-5; D is possibly TRBD1 (5 bases). Germline CDR1 and CDR2: MGHDK and SYGVNS. V was trimmed by 3 bases and J by 9 bases, leaving 14 bases between them. This CDR3 contains 13 residues. Here the CDR3 reads CASSEVIKGAQYF. CDR3 bases: TGTGCCAGCAGTGAGGTAATCAAAGGGGCCCAGTACTTC.

The chain carries TRBV10-3 and TRBJ1-5, with D hard to call. The CDR3 runs 13 residues. Germline assignment: CDR1 ENHRY and CDR2 SYGVKD. The V end lost 5 bases, the J end lost 5 bases, and 10 bases lay between the germline ends. Here the CDR3 reads CAISTEKDQPQHF. Written as DNA, the CDR3 is TGTGCCATCAGTACCGAGAAGGATCAGCCCCAGCATTTT.

The gene calls are TRBV5-3 and TRBJ2-7; 9 bases map to TRBD1. TRBV5-3 is an ORF for which the function is uncertain. The CDR3 contains 15 residues. The V segment lost 4 bases and the J segment 6 bases; nucleotides outside the gene matches: 11. This CDR3 reads CARSRQGVDRSEQYV. The DNA of the CDR3 is TGTGCCAGAAGCCGACAGGGGGTGGACCGCTCCGAGCAGTACGTC.

The rearrangement joins TRBV19 to TRBJ1-5; 8 bases are a match to TRBD1. CDR1 is LNHDA and CDR2 is SQIVND in the germline V gene (reference sequence). The CDR3 runs 15 residues. The junction had 8 bases not matched to a gene; V was cut back by 10 bases and J by 0 bases. In DNA, the CDR3 is TGTGCCACCCGGACAGGGATTCATAGCAATCAGCCCCAGCATTTT. Protein sequence: CATRTGIHSNQPQHF.